Shown below are 32 T cell receptor beta chains from a single sample sequenced in a study of blood T cell repertoires in COVID-19. The table came from immunoSEQ multiplex PCR; TCRdb's copy has only in-frame clones and leaves some out. The sample lists more than 45,000 clones, 86% occurring once. The sample was peripheral blood. The receptors were gathered from a woman older than 75 with acute or convalescent COVID-19.

This clone appeared a single time. This sequence joins TRBV2 and TRBJ1-5; D is unresolved. V lost 5 bases, J lost 2 bases, and 10 bases lay in between. Germline V gene data show CDR1 as SNHLY and CDR2 as FYNNEI. The CDR3 spans 14 residues. As DNA, the CDR3 is TGTGCCAGCAGTCCGGGGATGGGCAATCAGCCCCAGCATTTT. It encodes CASSPGMGNQPQHF.

The CDR3 region has the DNA TGTGCCAGCAGCGCGACAGGAGTAGCCAAAAACATTCAGTACTTC. Translation: CASSATGVAKNIQYF. The gene calls are TRBV3-1 (or the pseudogene TRBV3-2) and TRBJ2-4, with a tentative D call TRBD1 (6 bases). CDR3 length: 15 residues. The V and J ends lost 5 bases and 0 bases respectively, with 11 bases between them. Germline V gene sequence: CDR1 LGHDT, CDR2 YNNKEL (reference sequence).

This clone was observed a single time. In DNA, the CDR3 is TGCGCCATTAGTCCGGGGGGCCGGAACACCGGGGAGCTGTTTTTT. Residues: CAISPGGRNTGELFF. J is TRBJ2-2 and V is TRBV5-1; the D gene is possibly TRBD2 (7 bases). The CDR3 contains 15 residues. Trimming left V 9 bases short and J 1 base short, with 16 bases between. Germline CDR1 reads SGHRS; CDR2 reads YFSETQ.

This clone was detected only a few times. The DNA for the CDR3 is TGTGCCAGCAGTTTAGTATGGAACACTGAAGCTTTCTTT. This translates into CASSLVWNTEAFF. V gene TRBV12-3 or TRBV12-4 combines with J gene TRBJ1-1, with unresolved D. Trimming removed 1 base from V and 1 base from J, with 4 bases in between. The CDR3 consists of 13 residues.

The genes are TRBV19 and TRBJ1-6, with 7 bases fitting TRBD1. The trim removed 7 bases at V and 8 bases at J, leaving 8 bases unmatched. The germline V gene encodes CDR1 LNHDA and CDR2 SQIVND (reference sequence). CDR3 length: 14 amino acids. CDR3 DNA sequence: TGTGCCAGTAATGGGGGGACAGATTATTCACCCCTCCACTTT. Its translation: CASNGGTDYSPLHF.

This chain links TRBV2 with TRBJ2-7; 8 bases line up with TRBD1. This CDR3 has 13 amino acids. The germline V gene encodes CDR1 SNHLY and CDR2 FYNNEI. The trim removed 6 bases at V and 5 bases at J, leaving 6 bases unmatched. DNA for the CDR3: TGTGCCAGCAGGGGGGCGGACAGGGACGAGCAGTACTTC. Translating it yields CASRGADRDEQYF.

This rearrangement joins TRBV2 to TRBJ1-1, with D tentatively TRBD1 (5 bases). Looked up from germline, CDR1 is SNHLY and CDR2 is FYNNEI. The CDR3 length is 12 residues. The ends were cut back, 6 bases at V and 4 bases at J, with 9 bases in the middle. The CDR3 coding sequence is TGTGCCAGCAGGGGGCTGAGCACTGAAGCTTTCTTT. Translating it yields CASRGLSTEAFF.

The chain has TRBV11-2 and TRBJ1-3; possibly TRBD1 for D (5 bases). The CDR3 has 17 residues. Germline values: CDR1 SGHAT, CDR2 FQNNGV. The V end was cut by 4 bases, the J end by 0 bases, with 16 bases between. The DNA of the CDR3 is TGTGCCAGCAGCTCCCTTTCGGGGGTAGGCTCTGGAAACACCATATATTTT. Amino acid sequence: CASSSLSGVGSGNTIYF.

The chain recombines TRBV2 with TRBJ1-2, with TRBD1 matching over 8 bases. J gave up 7 bases and V 5 bases, and 6 bases lay outside the gene matches. This CDR3 spans 13 amino acids. Germline-derived CDR1 and CDR2 are SNHLY and FYNNEI. DNA for the CDR3: TGTGCCAGCAGTCAGACAGGGGCCACTGGCTACACCTTC. Translated: CASSQTGATGYTF.

The chain joins TRBV16 to TRBJ2-7; D unclear. CDR3 length: 14 amino acids. Trimming shortened V by 0 bases and J by 9 bases, and 15 bases separated the two germline ends. Germline CDR1 and CDR2: KGHSY and FQNENV. CDR3 amino acids: CASSQSSAPLGQYF. The CDR3 DNA reads TGTGCCAGCAGCCAATCGTCAGCGCCCCTGGGGCAGTACTTC.

This clone was seen a handful of times. The V gene is TRBV5-1, the J gene TRBJ2-2, with 8 nucleotides matching TRBD1. CDR3 size: 15 residues. Germline trimming cut 4 bases from V and 7 bases from J; bases unmatched to any gene: 9. Germline loops: CDR1 SGHRS, CDR2 YFSETQ. The CDR3 nucleotides read TGCGCCAGCAGCCCGGGACAGGTACCCGGCGGGGAGCTGTTTTTT. Residues: CASSPGQVPGGELFF.

The rearrangement joins TRBV2 to TRBJ1-2, with D uncertain. Germline CDR1 reads SNHLY; CDR2 reads FYNNEI. The V end lost 7 bases, the J end lost 6 bases, and 15 bases lay between the germline ends. There are 13 residues in the CDR3. CDR3 coding DNA: TGTGCCAGCACGGTCGGACTATGGGATGGCTACACCTTC. Translation: CASTVGLWDGYTF.

The chain links TRBV14 to TRBJ1-2; no reliable D call. V was pared by 0 bases and J by 8 bases, with 10 bases between. This CDR3 is 13 amino acids long. Germline lookup yields CDR1 SGHDN and CDR2 FVKESK. The CDR3 is CASSQDTVKGYTF. The CDR3 DNA reads TGTGCCAGCAGCCAAGATACAGTGAAAGGCTACACCTTC.

This chain uses TRBV2 with TRBJ1-3, with TRBD1 matching over 7 bases. J gave up 0 bases and V 5 bases, and 7 bases lay outside the gene matches. CDR1 is SNHLY and CDR2 is FYNNEI in the germline V gene. The CDR3 covers 16 residues. CDR3 sequence: CASSYPGQLSGNTIYF. CDR3 bases: TGTGCCAGCAGTTATCCGGGACAGCTCTCTGGAAACACCATATATTTT. Complete variable domain (other parts from reference TRBV2 and TRBJ1-3): EPEVTQTPSHQVTQMGQEVILRCVPISNHLYFYWYRQILGQKVEFLVSFYNNEISEKSEIFDDQFSVERPDGSNFTLKIRSTKLEDSAMYFCASSYPGQLSGNTIYFGEGSWLTVV.

The rearrangement joins TRBV27 to TRBJ1-5; 9 bases agree with TRBD1. The ends lost 1 base at V and 0 bases at J; junction bases unmatched: 13. The CDR3 loop spans 20 amino acids. Germline loops: CDR1 MNHEY, CDR2 SMNVEV (reference sequence). In DNA, the CDR3 is TGTGCCAGCAGTTTATGTCAACGGACAGGGGACCATTATAGCAATCAGCCCCAGCATTTT. This gives the protein CASSLCQRTGDHYSNQPQHF.

The chain recombines TRBV5-1 with TRBJ1-6; weak D call: TRBD1 (6 bases). Deletions cut 0 bases from V and 8 bases from J, with 12 bases between. The CDR3 sequence is 15 residues long. Looked up from germline, CDR1 is SGHRS and CDR2 is YFSETQ. The CDR3 loop reads CASSLEAGDYSPLHF. Here the CDR3 DNA reads TGCGCCAGCAGCTTGGAGGCAGGGGATTATTCACCCCTCCACTTT.

The table lists this clone with a count of one. The V gene is TRBV30, the J gene TRBJ1-6; 10 bases fit TRBD1. Trimming removed 2 bases from V and 9 bases from J; junction bases left unmatched: 4. In germline, CDR1 is GTSNPN, CDR2 SVGIG (reference sequence). There are 14 residues in the CDR3. CDR3: CAWSTDRGRSPLHF. In DNA, the CDR3 is TGTGCCTGGAGTACCGACAGGGGGCGTTCACCCCTCCACTTT.

The chain employs TRBV5-1 and TRBJ2-3; 10 bases agree with TRBD1. The CDR3 is made up of 13 amino acids. J lost 3 bases, V lost 7 bases, and 2 bases had no gene match. Germline V gene data show CDR1 as SGHRS and CDR2 as YFSETQ. DNA for the CDR3: TGCGCCAGCGGGACAGGGGATACAGATACGCAGTATTTT. Protein product: CASGTGDTDTQYF.

The V gene is TRBV5-5, the J gene TRBJ2-3; 8 bases align to TRBD2. Trimming cost V 1 base and J 4 bases; bases outside gene matches: 8. CDR1 is SGHKS and CDR2 is YYEKEE in the germline V gene (reference sequence). The CDR3 covers 16 residues. The CDR3 region has the DNA TGTGCCAGCAGCTTGTGGCGGGGGGCCGTTTCAGATACGCAGTATTTT. Its protein is CASSLWRGAVSDTQYF.

The genes are TRBV2 and TRBJ2-7; 11 nucleotides align to TRBD2. Germline V gives CDR1 SNHLY, CDR2 FYNNEI. The length of the CDR3 is 15 residues. V shed 3 bases and J 0 bases; nucleotides not matched to a gene: 1. CDR3 residues: CASSELAGGSYEQYF. In nucleotides, the CDR3 is TGTGCCAGCAGTGAGCTAGCGGGGGGCTCCTACGAGCAGTACTTC.

The rearrangement links TRBV15 to TRBJ1-5, with D maybe TRBD1 (6 bases). The V gene lost 8 bases and the J gene lost 9 bases, with 20 bases spanning the gap. This CDR3 region has 14 residues. CDR1 and CDR2 (germline): LNHNV, YYDKDF (reference sequence). This CDR3 is CATGGGGTMGPQHF. The CDR3 DNA reads TGTGCCACCGGGGGGGGCGGAACAATGGGGCCCCAGCATTTT.

The rearrangement links TRBV10-1 to TRBJ2-7, with 8 bases matching TRBD1. V lost 0 bases and J lost 2; bases outside the gene matches: 12. CDR1 is WNHNN and CDR2 is SYGVQD in the germline V gene (reference sequence). CDR3 length equals 18 residues. For the CDR3, the DNA is TGCGCCAGCAGTGAGTCTTCTACCGAACAGGGGGTTACCTACGAGCAGTACTTC. This translates into CASSESSTEQGVTYEQYF.

The V gene is TRBV7-2, the J gene TRBJ2-2; TRBD2 is a possible D gene (7 bases). The CDR3 spans 14 residues. Germline lookup yields CDR1 SGHTA and CDR2 FQGNSA. Between the trimmed V and J ends, which lost 0 bases and 8 bases, there was a span of 10 bases. CDR3 bases: TGTGCCAGCAGCTTAGCGGGGGGGCCAGGGGAGCTGTTTTTT. Residues: CASSLAGGPGELFF.

This clone appeared once. V gene TRBV15 combines with J gene TRBJ1-1, with 8 bases that match TRBD1. CDR3 length: 15 residues. Trimming took 1 base from V and 5 from J; bases not matched to a gene: 6. Per the germline V gene, CDR1 is LNHNV and CDR2 is YYDKDF (reference sequence). The CDR3 nucleotides are TGTGCCACCAGCAGAGGGGTCGGACAGGGAACTGAAGCTTTCTTT. Its protein product is CATSRGVGQGTEAFF.

The V gene is TRBV7-9, the J gene TRBJ2-5, with TRBD2 matching 8 bases. CDR1 is SEHNR, CDR2 FQNEAQ, per germline (reference sequence). V was pared by 2 bases and J by 5 bases, with 4 bases of the junction left unmatched. The CDR3 runs 14 residues. CDR3 sequence reads: CASSLTGGPETQYF. CDR3 coding DNA: TGTGCCAGCAGCTTAACGGGGGGGCCGGAGACCCAGTACTTC.

The rearrangement joins TRBV5-1 to TRBJ1-1; 8 bases fit TRBD1. The CDR3 contains 15 residues. Germline V CDR1 and CDR2: SGHRS, YFSETQ. V dropped 4 bases and J dropped 0; count of bases not matched to a gene: 5. Here the CDR3 DNA reads TGCGCCAGCAGCCGGGGACAGGTCATGAACACTGAAGCTTTCTTT. It translates to CASSRGQVMNTEAFF.

This clone was counted between two and nine times. The V gene is TRBV4-1, the J gene TRBJ2-7; 8 bases line up with TRBD1. The CDR3 totals 15 residues. The germline gives CDR1 MGHRA, CDR2 YSYEKL. V was pared by 4 bases and J by 2 bases, with 7 bases of the junction left unmatched. The CDR3 reads CASSPSTGEAYEQYF. The CDR3 DNA follows: TGCGCCAGCAGCCCCTCGACAGGGGAAGCCTACGAGCAGTACTTC.

As DNA, the CDR3 is TGTGCCAGCAGCCCGCCGTGGCTACGGGATGAGCAGTTCTTC. It yields the protein CASSPPWLRDEQFF. The gene calls are TRBV5-6 and TRBJ2-1, with D uncertain. The CDR3 extends over 14 amino acids. The V end was cut by 4 bases, the J end by 8 bases, with 16 bases between. Per germline, CDR1 SGHDT and CDR2 YYEEEE.

This rearrangement joins TRBV5-4 to TRBJ1-2; a weak D match, TRBD1 (5 bases). Germline loops: CDR1 SGHNT, CDR2 YYREEE (reference sequence). This CDR3 spans 13 amino acids. The V gene lost 1 base and the J gene lost 3 bases, with 7 bases spanning the gap. The CDR3 here is CASSLQGYYGYTF. CDR3 bases: TGTGCCAGCAGCTTGCAGGGATACTATGGCTACACCTTC.

The chain has TRBV10-3 and TRBJ1-2; TRBD1 matches 7 bases. Germline V gene sequence: CDR1 ENHRY, CDR2 SYGVKD. V trimming: 5 bases; J trimming: 6 bases; junction bases outside the gene matches: 12. This CDR3 comprises 15 residues. The CDR3 nucleotides are TGTGCCATCAGTAACTCGATGACAGGGCTGGATGGCTACACCTTC. As protein: CAISNSMTGLDGYTF.

The chain has TRBV5-1 and TRBJ1-1; D call uncertain. The CDR3 runs 13 residues. V was trimmed by 2 bases and J by 5 bases, leaving 10 bases between them. Per germline, CDR1 SGHRS and CDR2 YFSETQ. CDR3 nucleotide sequence: TGCGCCAGCAGCTTACATGCCGAAACTGAAGCTTTCTTT. Its protein product is CASSLHAETEAFF.

The J gene is TRBJ1-2, the V gene TRBV4-2; D is perhaps TRBD1 (6 bases). This CDR3 has 13 residues. V was cut by 1 base and J by 8 bases, with 11 bases left in between. CDR1 and CDR2 (germline): LGHNA, YNFKEQ. The DNA of the CDR3 is TGTGCCAGCAGCCAAGTCCAGGGGAGAGGCTACACCTTC. The encoded protein is CASSQVQGRGYTF.